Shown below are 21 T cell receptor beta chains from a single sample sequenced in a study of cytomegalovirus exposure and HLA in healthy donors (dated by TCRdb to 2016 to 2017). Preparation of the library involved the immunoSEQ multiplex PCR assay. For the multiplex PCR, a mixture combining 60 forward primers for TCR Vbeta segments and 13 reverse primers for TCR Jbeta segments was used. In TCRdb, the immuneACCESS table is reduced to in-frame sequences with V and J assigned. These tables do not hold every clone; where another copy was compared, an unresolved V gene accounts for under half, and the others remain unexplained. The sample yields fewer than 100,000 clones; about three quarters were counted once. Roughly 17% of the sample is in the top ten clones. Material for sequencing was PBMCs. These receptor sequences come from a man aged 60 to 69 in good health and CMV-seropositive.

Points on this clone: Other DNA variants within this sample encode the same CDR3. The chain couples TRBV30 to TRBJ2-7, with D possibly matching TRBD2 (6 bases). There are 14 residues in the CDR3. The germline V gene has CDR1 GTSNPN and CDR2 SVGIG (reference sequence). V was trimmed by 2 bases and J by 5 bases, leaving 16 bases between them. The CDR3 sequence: CAWSLTGVLNEQYF. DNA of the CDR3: TGTGCCTGGAGTCTCACGGGGGTTCTAAACGAGCAGTACTTC.

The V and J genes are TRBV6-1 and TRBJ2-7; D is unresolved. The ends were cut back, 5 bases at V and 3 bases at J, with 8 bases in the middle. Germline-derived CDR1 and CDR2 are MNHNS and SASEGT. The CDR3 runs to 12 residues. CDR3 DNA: TGTGCCAGCAGTTCTACGAGCTACGAGCAGTACTTC. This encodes CASSSTSYEQYF.

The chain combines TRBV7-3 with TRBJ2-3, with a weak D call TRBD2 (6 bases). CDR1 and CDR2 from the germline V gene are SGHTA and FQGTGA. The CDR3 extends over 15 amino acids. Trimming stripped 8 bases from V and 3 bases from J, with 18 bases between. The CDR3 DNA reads TGTGCCAGCCGGGAGTCCCACTCCCCTACAGATACGCAGTATTTT. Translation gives CASRESHSPTDTQYF.

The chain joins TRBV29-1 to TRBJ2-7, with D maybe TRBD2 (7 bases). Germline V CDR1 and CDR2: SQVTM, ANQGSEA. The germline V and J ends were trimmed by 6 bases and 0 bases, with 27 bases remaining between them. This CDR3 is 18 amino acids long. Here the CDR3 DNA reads TGCAGCGTGGTCCTTACAGTCGCGGGGGCCCGGAGCTCCTACGAGCAGTACTTC. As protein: CSVVLTVAGARSSYEQYF.

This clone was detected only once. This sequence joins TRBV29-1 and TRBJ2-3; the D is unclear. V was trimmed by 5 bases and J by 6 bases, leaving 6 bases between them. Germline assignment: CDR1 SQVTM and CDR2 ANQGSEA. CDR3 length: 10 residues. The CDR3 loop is CSVFGDTQYF. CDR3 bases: TGCAGCGTTTTCGGGGATACGCAGTATTTT.

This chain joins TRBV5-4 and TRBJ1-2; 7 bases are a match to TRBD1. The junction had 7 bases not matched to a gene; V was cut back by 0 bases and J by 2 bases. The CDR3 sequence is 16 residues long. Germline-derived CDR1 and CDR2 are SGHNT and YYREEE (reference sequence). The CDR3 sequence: CASSLEGRGINYGYTF. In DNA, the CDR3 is TGTGCCAGCAGCTTGGAGGGCAGGGGGATCAACTATGGCTACACCTTC.

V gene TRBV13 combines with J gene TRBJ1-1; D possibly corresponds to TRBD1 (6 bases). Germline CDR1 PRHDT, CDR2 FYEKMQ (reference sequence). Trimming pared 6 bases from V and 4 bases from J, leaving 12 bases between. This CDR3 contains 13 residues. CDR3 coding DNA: TGTGCCAGCAGAAAGGGGGGGGGCACTGAAGCTTTCTTT. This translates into CASRKGGGTEAFF.

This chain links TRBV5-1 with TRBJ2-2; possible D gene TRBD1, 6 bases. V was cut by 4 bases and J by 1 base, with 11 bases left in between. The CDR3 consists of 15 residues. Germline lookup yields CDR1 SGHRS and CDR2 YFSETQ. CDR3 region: CASSQDRLNTGELFF. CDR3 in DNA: TGCGCCAGCAGCCAGGACAGATTGAACACCGGGGAGCTGTTTTTT.

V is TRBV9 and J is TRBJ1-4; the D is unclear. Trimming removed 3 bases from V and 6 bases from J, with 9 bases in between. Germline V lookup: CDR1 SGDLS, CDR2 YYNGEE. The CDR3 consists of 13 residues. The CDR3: CASSAGEDEKLFF. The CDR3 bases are TGTGCCAGCAGCGCCGGGGAAGATGAAAAACTGTTTTTT.

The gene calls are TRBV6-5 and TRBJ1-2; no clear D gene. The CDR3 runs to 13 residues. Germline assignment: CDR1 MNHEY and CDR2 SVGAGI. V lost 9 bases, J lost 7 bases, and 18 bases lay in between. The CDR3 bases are TGTGCCAGTCGTGACACACAAGGATTTGGCTACACCTTC. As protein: CASRDTQGFGYTF.

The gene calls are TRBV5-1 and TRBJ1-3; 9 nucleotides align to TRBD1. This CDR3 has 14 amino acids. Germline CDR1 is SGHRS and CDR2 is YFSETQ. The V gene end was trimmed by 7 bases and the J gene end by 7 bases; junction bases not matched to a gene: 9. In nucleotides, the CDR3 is TGCGCCAGCTCGAAACAGGGGGCAAGCAACACCATATATTTT. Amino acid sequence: CASSKQGASNTIYF.

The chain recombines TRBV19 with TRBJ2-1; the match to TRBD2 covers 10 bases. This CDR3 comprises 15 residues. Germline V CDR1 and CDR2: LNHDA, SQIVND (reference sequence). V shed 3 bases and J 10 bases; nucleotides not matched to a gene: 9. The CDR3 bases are TGTGCCAGTAGTATCATAGCGGGGGGCCCCTCGGAGCAGTTCTTC. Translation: CASSIIAGGPSEQFF.

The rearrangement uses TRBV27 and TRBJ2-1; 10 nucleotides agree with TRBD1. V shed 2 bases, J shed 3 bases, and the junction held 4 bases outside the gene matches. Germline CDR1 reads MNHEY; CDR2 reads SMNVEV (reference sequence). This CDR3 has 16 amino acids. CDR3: CASSLGQGGLYNEQFF. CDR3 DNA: TGTGCCAGCAGTTTAGGACAGGGGGGCCTCTACAATGAGCAGTTCTTC.

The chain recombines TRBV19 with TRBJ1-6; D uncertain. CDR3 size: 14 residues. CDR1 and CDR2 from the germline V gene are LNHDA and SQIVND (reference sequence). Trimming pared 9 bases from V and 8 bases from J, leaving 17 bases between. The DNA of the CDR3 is TGTGCCAGCTCATTAGGAGGGTATCATTCACCCCTCCACTTT. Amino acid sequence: CASSLGGYHSPLHF.

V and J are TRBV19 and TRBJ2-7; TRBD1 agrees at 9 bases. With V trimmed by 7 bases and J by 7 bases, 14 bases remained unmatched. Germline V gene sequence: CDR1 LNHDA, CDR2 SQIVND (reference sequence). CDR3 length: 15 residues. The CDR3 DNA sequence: TGTGCCAGTACCCCGGGCGGGACAGGGACGAGGGAGCAGTACTTC. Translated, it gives CASTPGGTGTREQYF. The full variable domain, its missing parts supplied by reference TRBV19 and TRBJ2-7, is DGGITQSPKYLFRKEGQNVTLSCEQNLNHDAMYWYRQDPGQGLRLIYYSQIVNDFQKGDIAEGYSVSREKKESFPLTVTSAQKNPTAFYLCASTPGGTGTREQYFGPGTRLTVT.

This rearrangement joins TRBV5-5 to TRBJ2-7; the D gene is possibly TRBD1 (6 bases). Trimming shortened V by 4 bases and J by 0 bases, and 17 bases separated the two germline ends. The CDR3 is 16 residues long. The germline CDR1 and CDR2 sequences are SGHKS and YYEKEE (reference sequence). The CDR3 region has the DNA TGTGCCAGCAGCCCGCGGACAGTCCGTAGCTCCTACGAGCAGTACTTC. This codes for CASSPRTVRSSYEQYF.

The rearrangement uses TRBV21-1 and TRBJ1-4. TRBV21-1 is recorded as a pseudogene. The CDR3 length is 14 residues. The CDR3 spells CASPTGGGNEKLFF. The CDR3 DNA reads TGTGCCAGCCCAACGGGAGGAGGTAATGAAAAACTGTTTTTT.

Here the CDR3 DNA reads TGTGCCAGTAGTCCCGGGACAGGGGCGGGTCAGCCCCAGCATTTT. As protein: CASSPGTGAGQPQHF. The genes are TRBV19 and TRBJ1-5; TRBD1 matches at 10 bases. The CDR3 runs 15 residues. The germline V gene has CDR1 LNHDA and CDR2 SQIVND (reference sequence). V trimming: 5 bases; J trimming: 6 bases; junction bases outside the gene matches: 7. The complete variable domain, with remaining parts taken from reference TRBV19 and TRBJ1-5, reads DGGITQSPKYLFRKEGQNVTLSCEQNLNHDAMYWYRQDPGQGLRLIYYSQIVNDFQKGDIAEGYSVSREKKESFPLTVTSAQKNPTAFYLCASSPGTGAGQPQHFGDGTRLSIL.

CDR3 nucleotides: TGTGCCAGCAGCGCCGGGACTAGCTTCTACAATGAGCAGTTCTTC. Protein sequence: CASSAGTSFYNEQFF. The chain carries TRBV2 and TRBJ2-1; TRBD2 agrees at 9 bases. The CDR3 has 15 amino acids. V lost 6 bases, J lost 3 bases, and 6 bases stayed unmatched. Germline V gene sequence: CDR1 SNHLY, CDR2 FYNNEI.

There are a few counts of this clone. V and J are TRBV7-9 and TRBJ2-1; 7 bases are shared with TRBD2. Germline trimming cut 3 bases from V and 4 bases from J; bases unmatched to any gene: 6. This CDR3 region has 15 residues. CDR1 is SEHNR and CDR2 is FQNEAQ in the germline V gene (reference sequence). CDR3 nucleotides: TGTGCCAGCAGCTTTCCTAGCGGAACTTACAATGAGCAGTTCTTC. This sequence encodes CASSFPSGTYNEQFF.

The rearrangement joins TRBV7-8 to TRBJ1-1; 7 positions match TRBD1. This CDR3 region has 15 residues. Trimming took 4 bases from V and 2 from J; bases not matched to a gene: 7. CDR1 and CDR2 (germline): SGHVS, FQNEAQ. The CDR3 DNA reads TGTGCCAGCAGCTCAAGACAGGGTTTTAACACTGAAGCTTTCTTT. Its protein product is CASSSRQGFNTEAFF.